The next 13 T cell receptor beta chains were all read from a single sample in a study of OX40 agonist ivuxolimab in advanced cancers. Clones were read by immunoSEQ multiplex PCR, and TCRdb kept only the in-frame ones, dropping some. The table has some 70,000 clones, 75% to 95% seen once; the top ten hold 1% to 1.2%. Sequencing used CD4+ or CD8+ T cells sorted from blood, obtained in a trial of the OX40 agonist ivuxolimab. The receptors were gathered from an adult with an advanced solid tumor such as melanoma, head and neck, liver or kidney cancer.

The chain joins TRBV6-1 to TRBJ2-3, with 8 bases identical to TRBD2. Per the germline V gene, CDR1 is MNHNS and CDR2 is SASEGT. Trimming took 5 bases from V and 5 from J; bases not matched to a gene: 12. This CDR3 has 16 amino acids. As DNA, the CDR3 is TGTGCCAGCAGTCAAGGACTAGCCCGAGGTGGAGATACGCAGTATTTT. Residues: CASSQGLARGGDTQYF.

The chain links TRBV10-3 to TRBJ2-1; 11 bases fit TRBD2. CDR1 is ENHRY and CDR2 is SYGVKD in the germline V gene. The CDR3 contains 14 residues. Trimming cost V 3 bases and J 5 bases; bases outside gene matches: 0. The CDR3 nucleotides are TGTGCCATCAGTGAACTAGCGGGGGACAATGAGCAGTTCTTC. It is translated as CAISELAGDNEQFF.

The chain is built from TRBV2 and TRBJ1-1, with 9 bases lining up with TRBD1. This CDR3 has 15 amino acids. V was clipped by 6 bases and J by 4 bases; unmatched bases: 9. Germline V lookup: CDR1 SNHLY, CDR2 FYNNEI. The CDR3 here is CASRTIQGASTEAFF. CDR3 nucleotide sequence: TGTGCCAGCAGGACAATACAGGGGGCATCCACTGAAGCTTTCTTT.

The V call is TRBV19, the J call TRBJ2-7, with D unresolved. Germline loops: CDR1 LNHDA, CDR2 SQIVND (reference sequence). This CDR3 contains 14 residues. Trimming pared 2 bases from V and 1 base from J, leaving 9 bases between. CDR3 bases: TGTGCCAGTAGTATACGGATTGATTCCTACGAGCAGTACTTC. Translation: CASSIRIDSYEQYF.

The chain joins TRBV30 to TRBJ1-5, with a tentative D call TRBD1 (6 bases). The CDR3 length is 14 residues. Germline V lookup: CDR1 GTSNPN, CDR2 SVGIG (reference sequence). With 2 bases removed from V and 3 bases from J, the gap between germline ends came to 11 bases. The CDR3 here is CAWSRGQPNQPQHF. For the CDR3, the DNA is TGTGCCTGGAGTAGAGGACAGCCCAATCAGCCCCAGCATTTT. The full variable domain, completed using reference TRBV30 and TRBJ1-5, is SQTIHQWPATLVQPVGSPLSLECTVEGTSNPNLYWYRQAAGRGLQLLFYSVGIGQISSEVPQNLSASRPQDRQFILSSKKLLLSDSGFYLCAWSRGQPNQPQHFGDGTRLSIL.

The J gene is TRBJ2-7, the V gene TRBV19; weak D call: TRBD1 (5 bases). The CDR3 has 14 residues. Per the germline V gene, CDR1 is LNHDA and CDR2 is SQIVND (reference sequence). The V and J ends lost 3 bases and 2 bases respectively, with 11 bases between them. CDR3 DNA sequence: TGTGCCAGTAGTATGCGGCAGGGCCCCTACGAGCAGTACTTC. The encoded protein is CASSMRQGPYEQYF.

This clone came up a few times. This sequence joins TRBV5-1 and TRBJ2-7; D uncertain. The CDR3 totals 14 residues. CDR1 and CDR2 (germline): SGHRS, YFSETQ. V gave up 4 bases and J gave up 4 bases, with 15 bases separating them. CDR3 amino acids: CASSPQPASYEQYF. The DNA of the CDR3 is TGCGCCAGCAGCCCCCAGCCGGCTTCTTACGAGCAGTACTTC.

The chain links TRBV6-1 to TRBJ2-7, with D unclear. Germline V gives CDR1 MNHNS, CDR2 SASEGT. Trimming took 2 bases from V and 3 from J, leaving 8 bases between them. This CDR3 spans 13 amino acids. DNA for the CDR3: TGTGCCAGCAGTGAAAGGTCTGTCTACGAGCAGTACTTC. Its translation is CASSERSVYEQYF.

The chain links TRBV4-2 to TRBJ2-3; 8 nucleotides align to TRBD2. Germline trimming cut 3 bases from V and 5 bases from J; bases unmatched to any gene: 7. The CDR3 runs to 15 residues. Germline CDR1 and CDR2: LGHNA and YNFKEQ. CDR3 sequence: CASSQRGASQDTQYF. The CDR3 DNA reads as TGTGCCAGCAGCCAGCGGGGGGCTTCACAAGATACGCAGTATTTT.

The rearrangement joins TRBV5-1 to TRBJ1-2; the D gene is possibly TRBD1 (6 bases). The CDR3 has 15 residues. The V end was cut by 0 bases, the J end by 4 bases, with 13 bases between. Germline CDR1 reads SGHRS; CDR2 reads YFSETQ. DNA of the CDR3: TGCGCCAGCAGCTTGGGGGGGGCACAGCCCTATGGCTACACCTTC. This codes for CASSLGGAQPYGYTF.

This chain links TRBV6-1 with TRBJ2-5; maybe TRBD2 (6 bases). The germline V and J ends were trimmed by 4 bases and 1 base, with 10 bases remaining between them. Germline V CDR1 and CDR2: MNHNS, SASEGT. The CDR3 loop spans 14 amino acids. The CDR3 spells CASSAGTPQETQYF. CDR3 coding DNA: TGTGCCAGCAGTGCAGGGACTCCCCAAGAGACCCAGTACTTC.

The rearrangement uses TRBV4-2 and TRBJ2-1; D might be TRBD2 (6 bases). The length of the CDR3 is 16 residues. Germline lookup yields CDR1 LGHNA and CDR2 YNFKEQ. Between the trimmed V and J ends, which lost 0 bases and 0 bases, there was a span of 9 bases. The CDR3 DNA follows: TGTGCCAGCAGCCAAGAACGGGGGTCCTCCTACAATGAGCAGTTCTTC. Its protein product is CASSQERGSSYNEQFF.

This clone was seen only once. In DNA, the CDR3 is TGCGCCAGCAGCTTGGCATCGGGAGTTGCAGAGACCCAGTACTTC. As protein: CASSLASGVAETQYF. The chain is built from TRBV5-1 and TRBJ2-5; D may be TRBD2 (6 bases). V lost 0 bases to trimming and J lost 4 bases, with 13 bases between them. Germline loops: CDR1 SGHRS, CDR2 YFSETQ. This CDR3 is built from 15 residues.